This T cell receptor beta chain is from a study of control samples from healthy donors and cancer patients. The length of the CDR3 is 13 residues. CDR1 is SGHTA and CDR2 is FQGTGA in the germline V gene. With 8 bases clipped from V and 6 bases from J, the junction kept 9 bases outside the gene matches. This clone is a singleton in its sample. This table comes from immunoSEQ multiplex PCR, and its TCRdb copy is limited to in-frame clones, with some not included. The sample includes around 76,000 clones, around 90% seen only once; the top ten take 8% to 10%. The clonotype originates from a woman aged 45-65 years with colorectal cancer. Material: PBMCs. V gene TRBV7-3 combines with J gene TRBJ1-1, with 7 bases matching TRBD1. CDR3 amino acids: CASGYRDSPEAFF. CDR3 sequence (DNA): TGTGCCAGCGGTTACCGGGACAGCCCTGAAGCTTTCTTT.